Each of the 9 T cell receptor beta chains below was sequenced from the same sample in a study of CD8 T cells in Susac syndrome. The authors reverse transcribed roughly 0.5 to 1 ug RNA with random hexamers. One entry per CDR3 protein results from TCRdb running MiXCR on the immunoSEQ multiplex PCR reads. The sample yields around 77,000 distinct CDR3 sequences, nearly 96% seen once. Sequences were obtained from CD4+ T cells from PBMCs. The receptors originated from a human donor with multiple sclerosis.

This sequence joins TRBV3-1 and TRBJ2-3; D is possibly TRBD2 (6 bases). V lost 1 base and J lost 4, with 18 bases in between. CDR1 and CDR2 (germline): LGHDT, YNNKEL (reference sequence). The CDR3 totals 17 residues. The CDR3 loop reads CASSQALGPRRADTQYF. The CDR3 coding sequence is TGTGCCAGCAGCCAAGCTTTAGGTCCCAGGAGGGCAGATACGCAGTATTTT.

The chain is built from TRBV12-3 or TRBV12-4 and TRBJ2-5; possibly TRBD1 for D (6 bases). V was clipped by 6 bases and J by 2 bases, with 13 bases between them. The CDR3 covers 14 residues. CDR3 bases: TGTGCCAGCAGGTCGGACAGCATACAAGAGACCCAGTACTTC. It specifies CASRSDSIQETQYF.

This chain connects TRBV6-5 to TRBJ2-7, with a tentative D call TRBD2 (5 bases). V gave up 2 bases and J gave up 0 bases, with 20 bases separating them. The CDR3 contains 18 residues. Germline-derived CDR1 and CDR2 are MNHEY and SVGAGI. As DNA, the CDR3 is TGTGCCAGCAGTTACCTCCCGACCCCCGGAGGAAGCTCCTACGAGCAGTACTTC. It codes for CASSYLPTPGGSSYEQYF.

CDR3 in amino acids: CASSFRPGVSEQFF. The CDR3 region has the DNA TGCGCCAGCAGCTTTCGTCCAGGGGTGAGTGAGCAGTTCTTC. This chain connects TRBV5-1 to TRBJ2-1; possible D gene TRBD1, 6 bases. In germline, CDR1 is SGHRS, CDR2 YFSETQ. The CDR3 has 14 residues. The ends were cut back, 2 bases at V and 9 bases at J, with 15 bases in the middle.

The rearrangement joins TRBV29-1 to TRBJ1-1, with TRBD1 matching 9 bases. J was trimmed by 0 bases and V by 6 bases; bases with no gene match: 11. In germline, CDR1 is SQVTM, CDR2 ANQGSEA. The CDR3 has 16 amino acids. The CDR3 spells CSVPGTGMTMNTEAFF. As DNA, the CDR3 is TGCAGCGTCCCCGGGACAGGGATGACCATGAACACTGAAGCTTTCTTT.

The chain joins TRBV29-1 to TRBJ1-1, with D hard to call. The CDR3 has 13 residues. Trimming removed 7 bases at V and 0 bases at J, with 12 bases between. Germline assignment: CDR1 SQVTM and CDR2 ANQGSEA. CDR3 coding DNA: TGCAGCGGTACCGGGGAACTGAACACTGAAGCTTTCTTT. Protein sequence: CSGTGELNTEAFF.

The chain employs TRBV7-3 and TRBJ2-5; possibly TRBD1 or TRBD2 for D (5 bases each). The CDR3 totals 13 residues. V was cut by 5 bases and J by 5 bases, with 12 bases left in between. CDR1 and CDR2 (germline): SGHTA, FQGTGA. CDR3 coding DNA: TGTGCCAGCAGCATGGGACCTGAGGAGACCCAGTACTTC. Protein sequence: CASSMGPEETQYF. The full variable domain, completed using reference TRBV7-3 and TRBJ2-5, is GAGVSQTPSNKVTEKGKYVELRCDPISGHTALYWYRQSLGQGPEFLIYFQGTGAADDSGLPNDRFFAVRPEGSVSTLKIQRTERGDSAVYLCASSMGPEETQYFGPGTRLLVL.

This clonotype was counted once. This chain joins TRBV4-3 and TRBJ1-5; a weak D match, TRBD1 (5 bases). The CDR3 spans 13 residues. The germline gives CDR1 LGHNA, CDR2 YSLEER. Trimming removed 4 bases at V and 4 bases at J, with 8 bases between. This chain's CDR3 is CASSLTENQPQHF. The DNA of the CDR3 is TGCGCCAGCAGCCTGACAGAAAATCAGCCCCAGCATTTT.

CDR3 residues: CSASSVTTGETQYF. The CDR3 coding sequence is TGCAGTGCTAGCTCCGTGACCACAGGGGAGACCCAGTACTTC. This chain links TRBV20-1 with TRBJ2-5; possibly TRBD1 for D (6 bases). The CDR3 loop spans 14 amino acids. The ends were cut back, 3 bases at V and 5 bases at J, with 16 bases in the middle. Germline assignment: CDR1 DFQATT and CDR2 SNEGSKA (reference sequence).